This is a list of T cell receptor beta chains from one sample in a study of T cell responses to AZD1222 COVID-19 vaccine. Repertoires were generated with immunoSEQ multiplex PCR, while TCRdb's copy carries only in-frame clones and drops some. The data hold some 130,000 clones, with around 90% observed a single time. Source: peripheral blood, taken on day 0 of AZD1222 vaccination. The receptors shown here come from an adult in good health. Each CDR3 is given with its conserved first and last residue.

J gene | CDR3 length | V gene | CDR3 protein
TRBJ1-5 | 16 | TRBV28 | CASSLSQGVYITPQHF
TRBJ1-1 | 14 | TRBV5-6 | CASSFADRGTEAFF
TRBJ2-5 | 12 | TRBV19 | CASSIGGETQYF
TRBJ1-3 | 13 | TRBV19 | CASSIDRGNTIYF
TRBJ2-7 | 15 | TRBV27 | CASSPAATSGSEQYF
TRBJ1-2 | 15 | TRBV14 | CASSQDRGLYYGYTF
TRBJ1-1 | 17 | TRBV19 | CASSMENRGPRNTEAFF
TRBJ2-7 | 13 | TRBV12-3/TRBV12-4 | CASSFRDRYEQYF
TRBJ1-1 | 15 | TRBV14 | CASSQAPGKQDEAFF
TRBJ1-1 | 16 | TRBV6-5 | CASSYSARDRDFGAFF
TRBJ1-3 | 13 | TRBV6-5 | CASRITGGNTIYF
TRBJ1-2 | 17 | TRBV3-1/TRBV3-2 | CASSPKRAGVPTYGYTF
TRBJ2-1 | 16 | TRBV11-2 | CASSSPGLGSRHEQFF
TRBJ1-6 | 15 | TRBV5-1 | CASSLTAGLISPLHF
TRBJ1-1 | 14 | TRBV14 | CASSHGGSYTEAFF
TRBJ1-1 | 13 | TRBV5-4 | CASSLDEGAGAFF
TRBJ1-6 | 12 | TRBV19 | CASSIDKSPLHF
TRBJ2-7 | 15 | TRBV28 | CASSLGSGISYEQYF
TRBJ1-2 | 12 | TRBV29-1 | CSVENSNYGYTF
TRBJ1-1 | 14 | TRBV6-5 | CASSYGRQDTEAFF
TRBJ1-2 | 14 | TRBV11-2 | CASSLPGGMYGYTF
TRBJ1-1 | 13 | TRBV12-5 | CASGTGAGTEAFF
TRBJ1-2 | 15 | TRBV6-5 | CASKNRDRDNYGYTF
TRBJ1-1 | 14 | TRBV5-6 | CASSVDRGNTEAFF
TRBJ1-2 | 14 | TRBV4-3 | CASSQLDGGGGYTF
TRBJ1-1 | 15 | TRBV4-1 | CASSQSQGAGTEAFF
TRBJ1-1 | 14 | TRBV28 | CASSRGEWNTEAFF
TRBJ2-3 | 13 | TRBV27 | CAAQGGFTDTQYF
TRBJ1-1 | 13 | TRBV19 | CASSIDRNTEAFF
TRBJ1-2 | 13 | TRBV5-5 | CASSTGTLYGYTF
TRBJ2-2 | 16 | TRBV24-1 | CATSDPDRGNTGELFF
TRBJ1-1 | 15 | TRBV5-1 | CASSLVGRENTEAFF
TRBJ1-1 | 13 | TRBV6-5 | CATLRGGTGEAFF
TRBJ2-7 | 16 | TRBV27 | CASSLLSGGLSYEQYF
TRBJ1-4 | 15 | TRBV18 | CASSGQGPTNEKLFF
TRBJ1-3 | 14 | TRBV4-3 | CASSTGSSGNTIYF